This T cell receptor beta chain was identified during a study of T cells in Graves' hyperthyroidism and ophthalmopathy. As for this clonotype: Its target is unknown.

Using RNA transcripts as the source, TCR beta CDR3 regions were amplified. An initial round of RT-PCR targeting the TCR CDR3 relied on the HTBI primer set. TCRdb ran MiXCR on the multiplex PCR reads and lists one entry per CDR3 protein. The data hold about 570,000 distinct CDR3 sequences, with approximately 44% observed a single time. Germline CDR1 and CDR2: SGHRS and YFSETQ. V lost 4 bases to trimming and J lost 9 bases; unmatched junction nucleotides: 3. The length of the CDR3 is 13 residues. The study's findings and limits: Before onset, by a median of about six months, the model predicted ophthalmopathy. In blood, most of the thyroid clonotypes expanded above 0.001 were also present. Researchers report that a 13 V-J model separated ophthalmopathy from stable hyperthyroidism.

The sequence came from an adult woman with Graves' disease, either hyperthyroidism or ophthalmopathy (not recorded which). The specimen was peripheral blood or thyroid tissue (not recorded which). The chain couples TRBV5-1 to TRBJ2-6; the match to TRBD1 covers 8 bases. The CDR3 bases are TGCGCCAGCAGCCCCGGGACAGGCAACGTCCTGACTTTC. Residues: CASSPGTGNVLTF.